These T cell receptor beta chains were read from a single sample in a study of sequential checkpoint blockade in melanoma. TCRdb's table, derived via immunoSEQ multiplex PCR, lists solely in-frame clones and lacks some. Counted here are about 22,000 clones, roughly 80% occurring once; the ten biggest clones make up 27%. The starting material was CD8+ T cells sorted from blood (inferred from file names), obtained from a patient given nivolumab and ipilimumab in sequence. The receptors originated from a human donor with melanoma. Each CDR3 is given with its conserved first and last residue. Fields, in order: clone size, V gene, J gene, D gene, CDR3 protein, CDR3 DNA. A D gene is named only where the DNA matches it firmly. Clone size, where shown, is once, few, many, or a class for clones that have expanded.

NA	TRBV19	TRBJ2-7	NA	CASSSSLAQGLARDF	TGTGCCAGTAGTTCTTCGTTGGCACAGGGTCTCGCCCGGGACTTC
NA	TRBV4-3	TRBJ2-1	TRBD2	CASSQVFGGGASEQFF	TGCGCCAGCAGCCAAGTATTCGGCGGGGGGGCCTCTGAGCAGTTCTTC
NA	TRBV16	TRBJ2-7	TRBD2	CASSQLLAATYEQYF	TGTGCCAGCAGCCAACTACTAGCGGCTACCTACGAGCAGTACTTC
NA	TRBV15	TRBJ2-2	TRBD2	CATSEWTSGTNTGELFF	TGTGCCACCAGCGAATGGACTAGCGGTACGAACACCGGGGAGCTGTTTTTT
few	TRBV10-3	TRBJ1-1	NA	CAISEPEAGGNTEAFF	TGTGCCATCAGTGAGCCCGAGGCAGGAGGGAACACTGAAGCTTTCTTT
NA	TRBV2	TRBJ2-7	TRBD1	CASRRTGGIYEQYF	TGTGCCAGCAGACGGACAGGGGGGATCTACGAGCAGTACTTC
NA	TRBV7-9	TRBJ1-3	NA	CASSSSSATGIRGGNTIYF	TGTGCCAGCAGCTCCTCTTCCGCCACAGGGATCAGAGGGGGAAACACCATATATTTT
NA	TRBV25-1	TRBJ2-3	TRBD1	CASSGPPTGNRHTQYF	TGTGCCAGCAGTGGACCCCCGACAGGGAATAGACATACGCAGTATTTT
once	TRBV29-1	TRBJ2-1	TRBD1	CSVEVPGTVGQFF	TGCAGCGTTGAAGTTCCGGGGACAGTTGGGCAGTTCTTC
NA	TRBV15	TRBJ2-7	NA	CATSRLPRGGGDEQYF	TGTGCCACCAGCAGACTACCACGAGGAGGGGGCGACGAGCAGTACTTC
NA	TRBV28	TRBJ2-7	TRBD2	CASTWGGSGTEQYF	TGTGCCAGCACGTGGGGTGGTAGCGGGACCGAGCAGTACTTC
NA	TRBV5-4	TRBJ2-7	NA	CASSGGGEQYF	TGTGCCAGCAGCGGAGGTGGTGAGCAGTACTTC
NA	TRBV11-2	TRBJ1-1	NA	CASSLGLEAFF	TGTGCCAGCAGCCTAGGACTTGAAGCTTTCTTT
NA	TRBV11-2	TRBJ2-7	NA	CASSFRVRGFEQYF	TGTGCCAGCAGCTTCAGGGTCAGGGGTTTCGAGCAGTACTTC
NA	TRBV4-1	TRBJ2-2	TRBD1	CASSQEGQEAGELFF	TGCGCCAGCAGCCAAGAGGGACAGGAGGCCGGGGAGCTGTTTTTT
NA	TRBV5-6	TRBJ1-2	NA	CASSFVSDFYGYTF	TGTGCCAGCAGCTTCGTTTCGGACTTCTATGGCTACACCTTC
NA	TRBV7-2	TRBJ2-7	NA	CASTFAGPYEQYF	TGTGCCAGCACGTTCGCGGGGCCATACGAGCAGTACTTC
NA	TRBV11-2	TRBJ2-1	NA	CASSLEASFVEQFF	TGTGCCAGCAGCTTAGAAGCTAGTTTTGTCGAGCAGTTCTTC
NA	TRBV9	TRBJ1-2	NA	CASSPRGGAGYGYTF	TGTGCCAGCAGCCCCCGAGGGGGGGCCGGCTATGGCTACACCTTC
once	TRBV19	TRBJ2-1	NA	CASSTHYNEQFF	TGTGCCAGTAGTACACACTACAATGAGCAGTTCTTC
NA	TRBV10-1	TRBJ2-7	TRBD2	CASSESIAGTYEQYF	TGCGCCAGCAGTGAGTCGATAGCGGGAACCTACGAGCAGTACTTC
NA	TRBV7-2	TRBJ1-4	TRBD1	CASSPRLGGLANEKLFF	TGTGCCAGCAGCCCGCGTTTAGGGGGCCTAGCTAATGAAAAACTGTTTTTT
NA	TRBV13	TRBJ2-7	TRBD1	CASSSTGGRSYEQYF	TGTGCCAGCAGCTCGACAGGGGGCCGGTCCTACGAGCAGTACTTC
NA	TRBV2	TRBJ1-2	TRBD1	CASSVRQGAHGYTF	TGTGCCAGCAGTGTTAGGCAGGGGGCTCATGGCTACACCTTC
NA	TRBV27	TRBJ2-7	NA	CASSVTGTNYEQYF	TGTGCCAGCAGTGTAACCGGGACAAACTACGAGCAGTACTTC
NA	TRBV27	TRBJ1-6	TRBD1	CASSHTGGNSPLHF	TGTGCCAGCAGCCATACAGGGGGAAATTCACCCCTCCACTTT
NA	TRBV27	TRBJ1-1	TRBD1	CASSDGTGVGTEAFF	TGTGCCAGCAGTGATGGGACAGGGGTTGGCACTGAAGCTTTCTTT
NA	TRBV25-1	TRBJ1-2	TRBD1	CASSPIGGQGVRYTF	TGTGCCAGCAGTCCAATAGGGGGACAGGGGGTGCGCTACACCTTC
NA	TRBV7-9	TRBJ1-3	NA	CASSTVQGAGNTIYF	TGTGCCAGCAGTACGGTTCAGGGCGCTGGAAACACCATATATTTT
NA	TRBV5-1	TRBJ2-7	TRBD2	CASSPGLAGVGSYEQYF	TGCGCCAGCAGCCCGGGACTAGCGGGAGTCGGGTCCTACGAGCAGTACTTC
few	TRBV11-2	TRBJ2-7	NA	CASSLITGSYEQYF	TGTGCCAGCAGCTTGATAACAGGTTCCTACGAGCAGTACTTC
few	TRBV11-2	TRBJ2-7	NA	CASSHEDGGSYEQYF	TGTGCCAGCAGCCACGAGGACGGAGGCTCCTACGAGCAGTACTTC
NA	TRBV19	TRBJ1-2	TRBD1	CASQGDIYGYTF	TGTGCCAGTCAGGGGGACATCTATGGCTACACCTTC
NA	TRBV9	TRBJ2-7	NA	CASSVGTFYEQYF	TGTGCCAGCAGCGTCGGGACTTTCTACGAGCAGTACTTC
NA	TRBV10-3	TRBJ1-1	NA	CAIRGGSAEAFF	TGTGCCATCAGGGGGGGTTCGGCTGAAGCTTTCTTT
once	TRBV9	TRBJ2-7	TRBD2	CASSVGLAETYEQYF	TGTGCCAGCAGCGTAGGTCTAGCGGAAACCTACGAGCAGTACTTC
NA	TRBV6-6	TRBJ2-5	NA	CASSYSPRSQETQYF	TGTGCCAGCAGTTACTCACCTAGATCCCAAGAGACCCAGTACTTC
NA	TRBV13	TRBJ2-2	NA	CASSLVAGELFF	TGTGCCAGCAGCTTAGTAGCAGGGGAGCTGTTTTTT
NA	TRBV5-4	TRBJ1-6	TRBD1	CASSYGQGGSRNSPLHF	TGTGCCAGCAGCTACGGCCAAGGGGGCAGCAGAAATTCACCCCTCCACTTT
once	TRBV7-6	TRBJ2-2	TRBD2	CASSRTSGVANTGELFF	TGTGCCAGCAGCCGGACTAGCGGGGTAGCGAACACCGGGGAGCTGTTTTTT
NA	TRBV7-9	TRBJ2-2	NA	CASSSEGVTGELFF	TGTGCCAGCAGCTCGGAAGGGGTCACCGGGGAGCTGTTTTTT